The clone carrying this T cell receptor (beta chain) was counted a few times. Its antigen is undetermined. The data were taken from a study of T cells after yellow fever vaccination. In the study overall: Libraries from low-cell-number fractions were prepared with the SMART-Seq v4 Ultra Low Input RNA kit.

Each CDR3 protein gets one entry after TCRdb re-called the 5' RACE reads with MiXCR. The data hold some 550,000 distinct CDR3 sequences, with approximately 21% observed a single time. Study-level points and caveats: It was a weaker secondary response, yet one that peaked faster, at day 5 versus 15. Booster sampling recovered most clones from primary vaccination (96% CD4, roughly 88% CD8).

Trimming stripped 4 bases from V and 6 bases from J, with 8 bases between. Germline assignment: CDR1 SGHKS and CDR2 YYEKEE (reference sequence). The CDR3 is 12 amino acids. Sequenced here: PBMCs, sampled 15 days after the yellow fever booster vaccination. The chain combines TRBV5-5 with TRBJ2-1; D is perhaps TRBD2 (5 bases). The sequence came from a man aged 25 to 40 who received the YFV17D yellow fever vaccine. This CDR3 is CASSHTSNEQFF. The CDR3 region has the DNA TGTGCCAGCAGCCATACTAGCAATGAGCAGTTCTTC.